This T cell receptor (beta chain) derives from a study of blood T cell repertoires in COVID-19 (dated by TCRdb to 2018 to 2020). Context from the whole study: Samples from collaborators originated in the United States, Italy and Spain and spanned both the acute and convalescent phases of COVID-19. The prospective study material was composed of cDNA or gDNA derived from T cells, B-cell-depleted T cells, or PBMCs. Subjects who had been exposed to COVID-19, were actively infected with it, or had recovered from it provided the deeply sampled blood TCRbeta repertoires that made up the dataset. The repertoires were released in a freely available public database meant as a resource for research on the immune response to SARS-CoV-2. The samples were drawn from the first 160 participants of the ongoing ImmuneRACE study and from 1,254 subjects provided by 6 global collaborators. Sample metadata almost always included a de-identified subject ID, COVID-19 status, age in years and sex. Where HLA class I and class II types were available, the types were taken from metadata supplied by the sample provider, not from assay-based typing. The paper's findings and limits, for the study overall: Clinical and demographic metadata were provided uncurated, with the amount varying by source and participant.

TCRbeta CDR3 regions were amplified from genomic DNA using the immunoSEQ Assay, a bias-controlled multiplex PCR. Turning to the authors' computational methods: The number of nucleated cells in each sample was estimated by amplification of reference gene primers within the assay. To quantify the absolute abundance of each unique TCRbeta CDR3 rearrangement, sequence reads were collapsed and filtered. Productive Simpson clonality was computed per sample as the square root of Simpson's diversity index over productive rearrangements. TCRdb carries this immuneACCESS record with in-frame sequences only. Its versions omit some clonotypes, under half of them owing to an unresolved V gene in the studies checked, with the rest unexplained. V and J calls and clone size follow that table, whereas D and trimming were derived from the DNA. The sample data list over 200,000 clones, and less than 90% of these were observed just once. The ten largest clonotypes hold about a sixth of the sample.

As concerns this clone: The antigen it binds to is not known. Per-base qualities were not stored, and no clone one base away is much larger.

Whole blood was collected in K2EDTA tubes by collaborating institutions according to the institutions' own protocols. For TCRbeta analysis, collaborators shipped samples in one of three forms: frozen whole blood, isolated PBMCs, or DNA extracted from either of those sample types. Deletion took 7 bases off V and 0 bases off J, with a span of 15 bases between the germline ends. CDR1 is given as MNHEY and CDR2 as SVGAGI, both from the germline V gene. The CDR3 holds 15 amino acids from the cysteine to the phenylalanine. Only the CDR3 part of the read is kept: 45 bases, read in frame from the first base.

The sample was peripheral blood. The sequence joins TRBV6-5 to TRBJ2-5; possibly the D gene is TRBD1, per 6 matching bases. This clonotype was sampled from a woman older than 75 with active or convalescent COVID-19. The nucleotide sequence is given as TGTGCCAGCAAACGGGCAGGGGTTTACCAAGAGACCCAGTACTTC. This yields the protein CASKRAGVYQETQYF.